The rows below give T cell receptor beta chains drawn from one sample of a study of cytomegalovirus exposure and HLA in healthy donors. Assay: immunoSEQ multiplex PCR; the TCRdb copy retains only in-frame clones and omits some. The sample has roughly 200,000 clones, around 77% seen once. The sequenced sample consisted of PBMCs. These receptor sequences come from a man between 60 and 75 years old in good health and CMV-seronegative. CDR3s include the opening cysteine and the closing phenylalanine or tryptophan. D genes are given only for firm matches. The listing skips clone size in some rows; elsewhere it reads once, few, many or a size class.

clone size	V gene	D gene	J gene	CDR3 protein	CDR3 DNA
NA	TRBV25-1	NA	TRBJ2-5	CASSEEKRGTQYF	TGTGCCAGCAGTGAAGAGAAACGGGGGACCCAGTACTTC
few	TRBV9	TRBD1	TRBJ2-5	CASSVDRRETQYF	TGTGCCAGCAGCGTGGACAGGAGGGAGACCCAGTACTTC
few	TRBV19	TRBD2	TRBJ2-3	CASSSTLAGGSRTDTQYF	TGTGCCAGTAGTTCGACGCTAGCGGGAGGGTCCCGCACAGATACGCAGTATTTT
NA	TRBV7-9	NA	TRBJ2-7	CASSRPGGNEQYF	TGTGCCAGCAGCCGCCCCGGAGGGAACGAGCAGTACTTC
NA	TRBV18	NA	TRBJ2-3	CASSPRITSTDTQYF	TGTGCCAGCTCACCCCGAATCACTAGCACAGATACGCAGTATTTT
NA	TRBV2	NA	TRBJ2-6	CASSPGTNRLAGANVLTF	TGTGCCAGCAGTCCCGGGACAAACAGGCTGGCTGGGGCCAACGTCCTGACTTTC
NA	TRBV9	NA	TRBJ1-6	CASSPRKSRDNSPLHF	TGTGCCAGCAGCCCCAGGAAGTCCAGGGATAATTCACCCCTCCACTTT
NA	TRBV5-1	NA	TRBJ1-5	CASSFDTDQPQNF	TGCGCCAGCAGCTTTGACACCGATCAGCCCCAGAATTTT
NA	TRBV5-4	NA	TRBJ2-5	CASSLDSKETQYF	TGTGCCAGCAGCTTGGACAGCAAAGAGACCCAGTACTTC
NA	TRBV7-8	TRBD2	TRBJ2-1	CASSLALTGGMNEQFF	TGTGCCAGCAGCTTAGCCCTAACGGGGGGGATGAATGAGCAGTTCTTC
once	TRBV2	TRBD2	TRBJ2-3	CASSEVGAGGLTDTQYF	TGTGCCAGCAGTGAAGTGGGGGCGGGGGGACTCACAGATACGCAGTATTTT
NA	TRBV19	NA	TRBJ2-1	CASMGLKGAAYNEQFF	TGTGCCAGTATGGGGTTGAAGGGAGCGGCCTACAATGAGCAGTTCTTC
NA	TRBV6-1	NA	TRBJ2-1	CASSEARALGLGQFF	TGTGCCAGCAGTGAAGCGCGGGCCCTAGGGTTAGGGCAGTTCTTC
few	TRBV4-3	TRBD1	TRBJ1-1	CASSQVGQGNTEAFF	TGCGCCAGCAGCCAAGTGGGACAGGGGAACACTGAAGCTTTCTTT
NA	TRBV19	TRBD1	TRBJ2-7	CASSPQSGGYEQYF	TGTGCCAGTAGTCCCCAGTCAGGGGGCTACGAGCAGTACTTC
NA	TRBV6-5	TRBD1	TRBJ1-2	CASTDPGQGSYGYTF	TGTGCCAGCACCGACCCGGGACAGGGGTCCTATGGCTACACCTTC
NA	TRBV2	TRBD1	TRBJ1-2	CASGDRGANYGYTF	TGTGCCAGCGGAGACAGGGGCGCTAACTATGGCTACACCTTC
NA	TRBV7-9	TRBD1	TRBJ2-1	CASSQPGTDYNEQFF	TGTGCCAGCAGCCAGCCCGGGACAGATTACAATGAGCAGTTCTTC
NA	TRBV19	NA	TRBJ2-2	CASSIIPGDTGELFF	TGTGCCAGTAGTATAATTCCCGGGGACACCGGGGAGCTGTTTTTT
few	TRBV5-6	NA	TRBJ1-4	CASSFQGPNEKLFF	TGTGCCAGCAGCTTTCAGGGGCCTAATGAAAAACTGTTTTTT
NA	TRBV9	NA	TRBJ1-2	CASSAGSRVGVGGYTF	TGTGCCAGCAGCGCAGGTTCTCGGGTAGGGGTCGGGGGCTACACCTTC
few	TRBV29-1	TRBD1	TRBJ1-1	CSGGQVMNTEAFF	TGCAGCGGAGGACAGGTGATGAACACTGAAGCTTTCTTT
NA	TRBV7-8	NA	TRBJ2-1	CASSLAGGQSEQFF	TGTGCCAGCAGCTTAGCTGGAGGTCAGTCTGAGCAGTTCTTC
NA	TRBV27	TRBD2	TRBJ2-2	CASSFGGGVNTGELFF	TGTGCCAGCAGTTTCGGGGGAGGGGTGAACACCGGGGAGCTGTTTTTT
NA	TRBV5-1	TRBD2	TRBJ2-1	CASSLRLAGGQVEQFF	TGCGCCAGCAGCTTAAGACTAGCGGGGGGGCAGGTTGAGCAGTTCTTC
NA	TRBV9	NA	TRBJ1-5	CASSATGGQPQHF	TGTGCCAGCAGCGCGACAGGTGGTCAGCCCCAGCATTTT
once	TRBV18	TRBD1	TRBJ2-7	CASSPPQGQGAHEQYF	TGTGCCAGCTCACCACCCCAAGGACAGGGGGCCCACGAGCAGTACTTC
NA	TRBV2	NA	TRBJ2-5	CASSEGLGGTQYF	TGTGCCAGCAGTGAAGGCCTCGGGGGAACCCAGTACTTC
NA	TRBV2	NA	TRBJ1-5	CASSERGYQPQHF	TGTGCCAGCAGTGAAAGGGGTTATCAGCCCCAGCATTTT
NA	TRBV7-9	NA	TRBJ2-1	CAIPRDTSYNEQFF	TGTGCCATCCCCAGGGACACCTCCTACAATGAGCAGTTCTTC
NA	TRBV4-1	NA	TRBJ1-5	CASSQSEASSNQPQNF	TGCGCCAGCAGCCAATCCGAGGCGTCTAGCAATCAGCCCCAGAATTTT
NA	TRBV10-3	TRBD1	TRBJ2-7	CAIARDSQPYEQYF	TGTGCCATCGCACGGGACAGCCAACCCTACGAGCAGTACTTC
NA	TRBV2	NA	TRBJ1-5	CASSTGPSNQPQHF	TGTGCCAGCAGTACAGGTCCTAGCAATCAGCCCCAGCATTTT
NA	TRBV5-1	NA	TRBJ2-3	CASSLQELTTDTQYF	TGCGCCAGCAGCTTACAGGAGCTTACCACAGATACGCAGTATTTT
NA	TRBV4-3	TRBD1	TRBJ1-4	CASTIRGRNEKLFF	TGCGCCAGCACAATCAGGGGGCGCAATGAAAAACTGTTTTTT
NA	TRBV19	TRBD1	TRBJ2-7	CASSPPGQGARYEQYF	TGTGCCAGTAGTCCCCCAGGGCAGGGGGCGAGGTACGAGCAGTACTTC
once	TRBV5-1	TRBD2	TRBJ2-1	CASSLGFPGGGEQFF	TGCGCCAGCAGCTTGGGGTTCCCGGGGGGGGGTGAGCAGTTCTTC
NA	TRBV7-2	TRBD1	TRBJ1-4	CASSRGQAEKLFF	TGTGCCAGCAGCCGCGGACAGGCGGAAAAACTGTTTTTT
NA	TRBV4-3	TRBD2	TRBJ2-1	CASSQVQGLAGATYNEQFF	TGCGCCAGCAGCCAAGTCCAGGGACTAGCGGGTGCTACCTACAATGAGCAGTTCTTC
NA	TRBV15	NA	TRBJ1-1	CATSRDWGDSNTEAFF	TGTGCCACCAGCAGAGATTGGGGGGACTCAAACACTGAAGCTTTCTTT
NA	TRBV28	NA	TRBJ1-2	CASSGIQGVDYGYTF	TGTGCCAGCAGCGGGATACAGGGTGTTGACTATGGCTACACCTTC
NA	TRBV5-1	TRBD1	TRBJ1-1	CASSPGQGWVYTEAFF	TGCGCCAGCAGCCCTGGACAGGGATGGGTGTACACTGAAGCTTTCTTT
NA	TRBV6-5	NA	TRBJ1-1	CASSYSTRGNTEAFF	TGTGCCAGCAGTTACTCGACTAGGGGGAACACTGAAGCTTTCTTT
NA	TRBV29-1	TRBD1	TRBJ2-7	CSVRDSALYEQYF	TGCAGCGTCCGGGACAGTGCTTTGTACGAGCAGTACTTC
NA	TRBV5-8	TRBD1	TRBJ1-1	CASSLGTGARLDTEAFF	TGTGCCAGCAGCCTAGGGACAGGGGCTAGACTGGACACTGAAGCTTTCTTT
NA	TRBV5-5	NA	TRBJ2-7	CASSFGRRYEQYF	TGTGCCAGCAGCTTTGGCCGGAGGTACGAGCAGTACTTC
NA	TRBV5-1	TRBD1	TRBJ2-5	CASSPNTRQGSETQYF	TGCGCCAGCAGCCCTAACACCCGACAGGGGAGTGAGACCCAGTACTTC
NA	TRBV19	TRBD2	TRBJ2-5	CASSIGWASGGYQETQYF	TGTGCCAGTAGTATAGGGTGGGCTAGCGGGGGGTACCAAGAGACCCAGTACTTC
NA	TRBV5-4	TRBD2	TRBJ2-7	CASSFGTSVSYEQYF	TGTGCCAGCAGCTTTGGGACTAGCGTCTCCTACGAGCAGTACTTC
NA	TRBV4-2	TRBD1	TRBJ1-2	CASSQVTGQQRGGYTF	TGTGCCAGCAGCCAAGTTACGGGACAGCAAAGAGGGGGCTACACCTTC
NA	TRBV28	NA	TRBJ1-2	CASSLSGGGYPF	TGTGCCAGCAGTTTATCGGGGGGCGGCTACCCCTTC
NA	TRBV5-1	NA	TRBJ1-2	CASSFPGRENYGYTF	TGCGCCAGCAGCTTTCCGGGGAGGGAGAACTATGGCTACACCTTC
NA	TRBV6-1	TRBD2	TRBJ2-7	CASSEARGVSPYEQYF	TGTGCCAGCAGTGAAGCTCGGGGGGTGTCACCCTACGAGCAGTACTTC
NA	TRBV5-1	NA	TRBJ1-5	CASRLSGHGNQPQHF	TGCGCCAGCAGATTATCGGGACATGGCAATCAGCCCCAGCATTTT
NA	TRBV7-9	NA	TRBJ2-7	CASSPGAYEQYF	TGTGCCAGCAGCCCAGGGGCCTACGAGCAGTACTTC
NA	TRBV10-3	TRBD1	TRBJ2-1	CAISNRGNEQFF	TGTGCCATCAGTAACAGGGGCAATGAGCAGTTCTTC
NA	TRBV7-2	TRBD1	TRBJ1-4	CASSLAHNGGTGLGLRDEKLFF	TGTGCCAGCAGCTTAGCTCACAACGGGGGGACAGGGTTGGGCTTACGTGATGAAAAACTGTTTTTT